A single sample is the source of the 17 T cell receptor beta chains below, sequenced in a study of response to subunit inactivated influenza vaccine. TCRdb reanalysed the RT-PCR reads using MiXCR and keeps one entry per CDR3 protein. This repertoire shows approximately 730,000 distinct CDR3 sequences, around 14% found once; its top ten account for approximately 7%. Source: PBMCs from blood, taken 14 to 15 days before vaccination. All receptors derive from a man aged 45 to 65 who received an inactivated influenza vaccine.

V gene TRBV28 combines with J gene TRBJ1-2; 11 bases agree with TRBD1. Germline V gene sequence: CDR1 MDHEN, CDR2 SYDVKM. The CDR3 is 15 amino acids. With V trimmed by 4 bases and J by 4 bases, 5 bases remained unmatched. CDR3 region: CASSSGTGGIYGYTF. The CDR3 nucleotides read TGTGCCAGCAGTTCCGGGACAGGGGGTATCTATGGCTACACCTTC.

The CDR3 is CSARAGGSVGELFF. Written as DNA, the CDR3 is TGCAGTGCTAGAGCGGGAGGAAGTGTCGGGGAGCTGTTTTTT. The rearrangement joins TRBV20-1 to TRBJ2-2; TRBD2 matches 7 bases. The V gene end was trimmed by 1 base and the J gene end by 7 bases; junction bases not matched to a gene: 6. Germline lookup yields CDR1 DFQATT and CDR2 SNEGSKA (reference sequence). This CDR3 contains 14 residues.

This clonotype was recorded at least ten times. The chain employs TRBV12-3 or TRBV12-4 and TRBJ2-5; D is undetermined. This CDR3 comprises 14 residues. Trimming left V 8 bases short and J 2 bases short, with 15 bases between. The CDR3 here is CASARRDTQETQYF. In nucleotides, the CDR3 is TGTGCCAGCGCGAGGCGTGATACACAAGAGACCCAGTACTTC.

There are many counts of this clonotype. The chain has TRBV2 and TRBJ1-4; 8 nucleotides line up with TRBD1. V lost 4 bases and J lost 6; bases outside the gene matches: 10. Germline V gene lookup returns CDR1 SNHLY and CDR2 FYNNEI. CDR3 length equals 16 residues. The CDR3 sequence: CASSVPQGASDEKLFF. DNA of the CDR3: TGTGCCAGCAGTGTCCCTCAGGGGGCTAGCGATGAAAAACTGTTTTTT.

At least ten counts were recorded for this clonotype. J is TRBJ2-1 and V is TRBV12-3 or TRBV12-4; no clear D gene. Trimming took 7 bases from V and 0 from J, leaving 13 bases between them. The CDR3 length is 15 residues. CDR3 sequence (DNA): TGTGCCAGCACCCCGGACCTACTCTCCTACAATGAGCAGTTCTTC. It translates to CASTPDLLSYNEQFF.

The V call is TRBV5-5, the J call TRBJ2-2, with 8 bases fitting TRBD1. CDR3 length equals 15 residues. V was clipped by 3 bases and J by 6 bases; unmatched bases: 7. Germline CDR1 SGHKS, CDR2 YYEKEE (reference sequence). CDR3 protein: CASSSRDRMAGELFF. CDR3 DNA sequence: TGTGCCAGCAGCTCCCGGGACAGGATGGCCGGGGAGCTGTTTTTT.

This clonotype was detected a few times. This chain links TRBV6-1 with TRBJ2-1; the match to TRBD2 covers 13 bases. CDR3 length equals 16 residues. From germline, CDR1 is MNHNS and CDR2 SASEGT. The ends lost 6 bases at V and 7 bases at J; junction bases unmatched: 9. CDR3 sequence: CASRRTTSGGVNEQFF. The CDR3, as DNA: TGTGCCAGCAGGCGCACCACTAGCGGGGGGGTGAATGAGCAGTTCTTC.

The V and J genes are TRBV5-1 and TRBJ1-2; D is possibly TRBD1 (6 bases). The germline V gene has CDR1 SGHRS and CDR2 YFSETQ. The ends were cut back, 5 bases at V and 4 bases at J, with 12 bases in the middle. The CDR3 length is 13 residues. This CDR3 is CASSPGVSYGYTF. The CDR3, as DNA: TGCGCCAGCAGTCCAGGGGTAAGCTATGGCTACACCTTC.

The sample holds a few counts of this clonotype. This chain uses TRBV6-5 with TRBJ2-7; D uncertain. The CDR3 sequence is 16 residues long. Germline V gene sequence: CDR1 MNHEY, CDR2 SVGAGI. Trimming stripped 4 bases from V and 0 bases from J, with 16 bases between. The CDR3 here is CASSLVPTVSSYEQYF. For the CDR3, the DNA is TGTGCCAGCAGTTTGGTTCCGACGGTTAGCTCCTACGAGCAGTACTTC.

This chain joins TRBV11-2 and TRBJ2-3; the D gene is possibly TRBD2 (7 bases). V dropped 5 bases and J dropped 9 bases, with 18 bases sitting between them. The CDR3 has 14 residues. Looked up from germline, CDR1 is SGHAT and CDR2 is FQNNGV. CDR3 DNA: TGTGCCAGCAGCGAGTTGACCGGGGGGCAGACGCAGTATTTT. Translated, it gives CASSELTGGQTQYF.

J is TRBJ1-1 and V is TRBV5-1; no clear D gene. From germline, CDR1 is SGHRS and CDR2 YFSETQ. This CDR3 spans 13 amino acids. V lost 4 bases and J lost 2, with 9 bases in between. The CDR3 DNA sequence: TGCGCCAGCAGCGACCAGAGCAACACTGAAGCTTTCTTT. Its protein product is CASSDQSNTEAFF.

This clonotype has a handful of counts. This chain uses TRBV12-3 or TRBV12-4 with TRBJ1-1; D is possibly TRBD1 (6 bases). The V end was cut by 8 bases, the J end by 1 base, with 14 bases between. CDR3 length: 14 residues. The CDR3, as DNA: TGTGCCAGCGGTCCGGGGGGCAGGAACACTGAAGCTTTCTTT. Its protein is CASGPGGRNTEAFF.

This clonotype turned up a few times. The rearrangement links TRBV20-1 to TRBJ2-1, with TRBD2 identical over 13 bases. The trim removed 4 bases at V and 10 bases at J, leaving 13 bases unmatched. The CDR3 has 16 residues. Looked up from germline, CDR1 is DFQATT and CDR2 is SNEGSKA (reference sequence). CDR3 amino acids: CSANPGTSGTTSEQFF. The CDR3 DNA is TGCAGTGCTAACCCCGGGACTAGCGGGACCACATCCGAGCAGTTCTTC.

The count of this clonotype is one. V is TRBV10-2 and J is TRBJ1-2, with TRBD1 matching over 8 bases. CDR1 and CDR2 (germline): WSHSY, SAAADI. This CDR3 has 14 residues. J was trimmed by 7 bases and V by 4 bases; bases with no gene match: 8. In DNA, the CDR3 is TGCGCCAGCAGTGGATTTCAGGGGGCGATTGGCTACACCTTC. It yields the protein CASSGFQGAIGYTF.

The sample holds a few counts of this clonotype. The rearrangement links TRBV4-1 to TRBJ1-2; weak D call: TRBD1 (5 bases). V dropped 1 base and J dropped 4 bases, with 13 bases sitting between them. Germline V gene sequence: CDR1 MGHRA, CDR2 YSYEKL. There are 15 residues in the CDR3. CDR3 nucleotides: TGCGCCAGCAGCCAAGGGGGGTACGCTAGCTATGGCTACACCTTC. It encodes CASSQGGYASYGYTF.

The V call is TRBV6-5, the J call TRBJ1-4, with D unclear. Germline V gives CDR1 MNHEY, CDR2 SVGAGI. The CDR3 is made up of 13 amino acids. Deletions cut 0 bases from V and 5 bases from J, with 4 bases between. CDR3 protein: CASSYSNNEKLFF. DNA for the CDR3: TGTGCCAGCAGTTACTCCAACAATGAAAAACTGTTTTTT.

This clonotype occurred many times. This rearrangement joins TRBV10-3 to TRBJ2-1, with TRBD2 matching over 8 bases. V shed 7 bases, J shed 8 bases, and the junction held 7 bases outside the gene matches. This CDR3 is 13 amino acids long. The germline V gene has CDR1 ENHRY and CDR2 SYGVKD. The DNA for the CDR3 is TGTGCCATCACCAGCGGGAGAAGTTATGAGCAGTTCTTC. Amino acid sequence: CAITSGRSYEQFF.